Following are 14 T cell receptor beta chains from one sample sequenced in a study of T cells after yellow fever vaccination. TCRdb reanalysed the 5' RACE reads using MiXCR and keeps one entry per CDR3 protein. The table has around 340,000 distinct CDR3 sequences, 8.7% seen once. The source was PBMCs, collected on the day of the first yellow fever vaccination. Receptor source: a man between 18 and 29 years old who received the YFV17D yellow fever vaccine.

In this sample, this clonotype turned up a few times. The CDR3 spells CATSIRRFGETQYF. The CDR3 DNA sequence: TGTGCCACCAGCATCCGACGGTTCGGGGAGACCCAGTACTTC. The rearrangement uses TRBV15 and TRBJ2-5; D remains ambiguous. The germline gives CDR1 LNHNV, CDR2 YYDKDF (reference sequence). V was shortened by 4 bases and J by 5 bases, with 14 bases between the two germline ends. The CDR3 sequence is 14 residues long.

In its sample, this clonotype was seen a few times. J is TRBJ1-6 and V is TRBV5-1; TRBD1 agrees at 8 bases. CDR1 SGHRS and CDR2 YFSETQ come from the germline V gene. The CDR3 extends over 15 amino acids. V shed 0 bases and J 9 bases; nucleotides not matched to a gene: 5. CDR3 sequence: CASSLVGQGASPLHF. The CDR3 DNA follows: TGCGCCAGCAGCTTGGTAGGACAGGGAGCTTCACCCCTCCACTTT.

The chain combines TRBV7-2 with TRBJ2-2, with 10 positions matching TRBD2. Germline V gene sequence: CDR1 SGHTA, CDR2 FQGNSA. The CDR3 has 17 amino acids. V dropped 5 bases and J dropped 5; count of bases not matched to a gene: 11. The CDR3 DNA reads as TGTGCCAGCAGCCCCCTGGCAGCGGGGGGGCGTACCGGGGAGCTGTTTTTT. Its protein product is CASSPLAAGGRTGELFF. Complete variable domain (other parts from reference TRBV7-2 and TRBJ2-2): GAGVSQSPSNKVTEKGKDVELRCDPISGHTALYWYRQSLGQGLEFLIYFQGNSAPDKSGLPSDRFSAERTGGSVSTLTIQRTQQEDSAVYLCASSPLAAGGRTGELFFGEGSRLTVL.

This clonotype was seen a few times. The V and J genes are TRBV4-3 and TRBJ1-5; 9 bases are shared with TRBD1. CDR1 LGHNA and CDR2 YSLEER come from the germline V gene. Trimming at V came to 0 bases and at J to 4 bases, leaving 16 bases not matched to a gene. The CDR3 runs to 20 residues. The CDR3 coding sequence is TGCGCCAGCAGCCAAGATGTAGACAGGGGGACCTTGGGGTTTAATCAGCCCCAGCATTTT. Its protein product is CASSQDVDRGTLGFNQPQHF.

This clonotype was counted ten times or more. J is TRBJ2-1 and V is TRBV5-1; 8 bases agree with TRBD2. The CDR3 spans 14 residues. Trimming removed 2 bases from V and 6 bases from J; junction bases left unmatched: 4. CDR1 and CDR2 from the germline V gene are SGHRS and YFSETQ. The CDR3: CASSFGGGSNEQFF. The CDR3 nucleotides are TGCGCCAGCAGCTTCGGGGGGGGGTCCAATGAGCAGTTCTTC.

This clonotype occurred a few times. The chain recombines TRBV7-9 with TRBJ1-1; perhaps TRBD1 as D (5 bases). V lost 10 bases to trimming and J lost 6 bases, with 18 bases between them. Germline V gives CDR1 SEHNR, CDR2 FQNEAQ (reference sequence). The CDR3 is 13 amino acids. The CDR3 here is CATWAPKGPEAFF. CDR3 coding DNA: TGTGCCACCTGGGCACCGAAGGGGCCTGAAGCTTTCTTT. Full variable domain (outside the CDR3, taken from reference TRBV7-9 and TRBJ1-1): DTGVSQNPRHKITKRGQNVTFRCDPISEHNRLYWYRQTLGQGPEFLTYFQNEAQLEKSRLLSDRFSAERPKGSFSTLEIQRTEQGDSAMYLCATWAPKGPEAFFGQGTRLTVV.

This clonotype showed up many times. The J gene is TRBJ1-2, the V gene TRBV4-3; D unclear. The CDR3 is 15 residues long. The V end lost 1 base, the J end lost 3 bases, and 12 bases lay between the germline ends. Germline V gene data show CDR1 as LGHNA and CDR2 as YSLEER. CDR3 coding DNA: TGCGCCAGCAGCCAAGTCCGGGGTACAGACTATGGCTACACCTTC. As protein: CASSQVRGTDYGYTF.

Ten or more counts support this clonotype. The chain couples TRBV7-2 to TRBJ2-7, with D possibly TRBD2 on 5 matching bases. Germline-derived CDR1 and CDR2 are SGHTA and FQGNSA. V was pared by 3 bases and J by 0 bases, with 9 bases between. This CDR3 region has 14 residues. The CDR3, as DNA: TGTGCCAGCAGCTTCTCGGGGAGCTCCTACGAGCAGTACTTC. As protein: CASSFSGSSYEQYF.

At least ten counts were recorded for this clonotype. The rearrangement links TRBV4-1 to TRBJ1-1; 7 bases match TRBD1. Per the germline V gene, CDR1 is MGHRA and CDR2 is YSYEKL. Losses at the gene ends were 6 bases for V and 5 bases for J; bases not matched to a gene: 9. This CDR3 region has 14 residues. The CDR3 reads CASRNAGGWTEAFF. The CDR3 DNA reads as TGCGCCAGCAGAAACGCAGGGGGTTGGACTGAAGCTTTCTTT.

This clonotype was seen many times. V and J are TRBV7-8 and TRBJ2-1, with unresolved D. Germline assignment: CDR1 SGHVS and CDR2 FQNEAQ. This CDR3 has 14 amino acids. V was cut by 4 bases and J by 12 bases, with 19 bases left in between. CDR3 amino acids: CASSWDGFDSSQFF. Written as DNA, the CDR3 is TGTGCCAGCAGCTGGGATGGATTTGACTCCTCGCAGTTCTTC.

This clonotype was counted between two and nine times. V gene TRBV12-3 or TRBV12-4 combines with J gene TRBJ1-3; no firm D call. CDR3 length: 13 residues. V was clipped by 8 bases and J by 0 bases, with 8 bases between them. The CDR3 sequence is CASGVASGNTIYF. The CDR3 bases are TGTGCCAGCGGGGTTGCCTCTGGAAACACCATATATTTT.

The table lists this clonotype with a few counts. The genes are TRBV7-9 and TRBJ1-1; D ambiguous. The V gene's germline CDR1 is SEHNR and CDR2 FQNEAQ (reference sequence). This CDR3 is 14 amino acids long. With 1 base removed from V and 6 bases from J, the gap between germline ends came to 12 bases. The DNA for the CDR3 is TGTGCCAGCAGCTTAGGCCCGACACCCCCTGAAGCTTTCTTT. It encodes CASSLGPTPPEAFF.

This clonotype has just a few counts. The chain has TRBV20-1 and TRBJ2-2; a weak D match, TRBD2 (6 bases). V was clipped by 2 bases and J by 4 bases, with 17 bases between them. The CDR3 is made up of 16 amino acids. From germline, CDR1 is DFQATT and CDR2 SNEGSKA (reference sequence). The CDR3 DNA sequence: TGCAGTGCTAGACCCGCGGGGCAGGCCACCACCGGGGAGCTGTTTTTT. Translated, it gives CSARPAGQATTGELFF.

This chain links TRBV25-1 with TRBJ1-6, with TRBD1 identical over 7 bases. The V gene's germline CDR1 is MGHDK and CDR2 SYGVNS. The CDR3 is made up of 15 amino acids. The V and J ends lost 5 bases and 9 bases, in that order; junction bases with no gene match: 10. Written as DNA, the CDR3 is TGTGCCAGCAGTCCTACAGACAGGGTTGTTTCACCCCTCCACTTT. Translation: CASSPTDRVVSPLHF. Filled out from reference TRBV25-1 and TRBJ1-6, the complete variable domain reads EADIYQTPRYLVIGTGKKITLECSQTMGHDKMYWYQQDPGMELHLIHYSYGVNSTEKGDLSSESTVSRIRTEHFPLTLESARPSHTSQYLCASSPTDRVVSPLHFGNGTRLTVT.